Below, one T cell receptor (beta chain) is given with its context. The target antigen is unknown. Trimming took 3 bases from V and 7 from J; bases not matched to a gene: 10. CDR3 length: 15 amino acids. CDR1 KGHSH and CDR2 LQKENI come from the germline V gene. The sample comes from a study of radiotherapy plus CTLA-4 blockade in lung cancer. Points from the study as a whole: Clones of tumor-derived TCRs expanded in blood after radiotherapy plus ipilimumab.

The table came from immunoSEQ multiplex PCR; TCRdb's copy has only in-frame clones and leaves some out. The table records around 43,000 clones, about 75% of them present only once. Sequenced material: peripheral blood, taken from a patient treated with radiotherapy plus ipilimumab. The sequence was obtained from a human donor with non-small cell lung cancer who had stable disease on radiotherapy plus ipilimumab. V gene TRBV18 combines with J gene TRBJ1-1, with TRBD1 matching over 8 bases. The CDR3 sequence: CASSPAGQGAVEAFF. DNA for the CDR3: TGTGCCAGCTCACCCGCGGGGCAGGGGGCGGTTGAAGCTTTCTTT.